This entry concerns a single TCR beta chain. No antigen is known for it. Running of the assay took place at deep level. Assay used: immunoSEQ multiplex PCR; TCRdb lists only in-frame clones, some missing. The sample has 550,000 to 800,000 clones, less than 85% seen once. The data are from a study of shared clonotypes between healthy human individuals. Germline CDR1 is SGHNT and CDR2 is YYREEE (reference sequence). The CDR3 covers 18 residues. V lost 4 bases to trimming and J lost 0 bases, with 19 bases between them. Findings and caveats of the study: In contrast to clonotypes shared by all four donors, non-shared clonotypes had lower generation probabilities. Tissues were not sampled, only blood, and their repertoires likely differ.

This TCR came from a woman in her twenties or thirties in good health. What was sequenced was memory CD4+ T cells sorted from blood. Subset described: CD45RA-negative fraction. The gene calls are TRBV5-4 and TRBJ2-2, with D perhaps TRBD2 (7 bases). CDR3 loop: CASSEGGPLFANTGELFF. CDR3 DNA: TGTGCCAGCAGCGAGGGGGGGCCATTGTTCGCGAACACCGGGGAGCTGTTTTTT.